This entry lists 20 T cell receptor beta chains sequenced from one sample in a study of regulatory T cells in long-lasting Graves disease. Specified time point: newly diagnosed GD, antithyroid drugs for less than 3 months. PBMC-extracted RNA yielded the TCR library. TCR beta libraries were built with iRepertoire HTBI primers and Arm-PCR of CDR3 regions. MiXCR, applied by TCRdb to the multiplex PCR reads, yields one record per CDR3 protein. Of 350,000 to 400,000 distinct CDR3 sequences detected, about a sixth appear once; the ten largest clones hold around 20%. These records were also assigned to another study, of T cells in Graves' hyperthyroidism and ophthalmopathy.

The material sequenced was peripheral blood mononuclear cells (PBMCs), taken at new diagnosis, from a patient treated with antithyroid drugs. The receptors were sampled from a woman between 18 and 29 years old with Graves disease.

Ten or more counts support this clonotype. The chain couples TRBV3-1 to TRBJ2-1; possibly TRBD2 for D (6 bases). The CDR3 loop spans 15 amino acids. Germline CDR1 is LGHDT and CDR2 is YNNKEL (reference sequence). V gave up 0 bases and J gave up 6 bases, with 12 bases separating them. CDR3 region: CASSQELLAGNEQFF. The CDR3 DNA follows: TGTGCCAGCAGCCAAGAGCTACTAGCTGGCAATGAGCAGTTCTTC.

This sequence joins TRBV5-1 and TRBJ1-3; 7 nucleotides line up with TRBD1. After removal of 1 base from V and 0 bases from J, the junction contained 7 bases not matched to a gene. CDR1 is SGHRS and CDR2 is YFSETQ in the germline V gene. The CDR3 runs to 17 residues. CDR3 sequence reads: CASSLFQGVDSGNTIYF. In DNA form, the CDR3 reads TGCGCCAGCAGCTTGTTCCAGGGGGTCGACTCTGGAAACACCATATATTTT.

As for this clonotype: Given a much more abundant clone one base away, this may be a read error. The chain has TRBV28 and TRBJ2-5; D remains unclear. The length of the CDR3 is 11 residues. The V end lost 10 bases, the J end lost 6 bases, and 12 bases lay between the germline ends. Germline V CDR1 and CDR2: MDHEN, SYDVKM. The CDR3, as DNA: TGTGCCACCCAAATATTCAAGACCCAGTACTTC. Translating it yields CATQIFKTQYF.

This clonotype has ten or more counts. The chain has TRBV5-1 and TRBJ2-1, with D perhaps TRBD1 or TRBD2 (5 bases each). The V end was cut by 4 bases, the J end by 7 bases, with 18 bases between. CDR3 size: 15 residues. Germline CDR1 SGHRS, CDR2 YFSETQ. CDR3 region: CASSERAGTINEQFF. In DNA form, the CDR3 reads TGCGCCAGCAGCGAAAGGGCCGGGACCATTAATGAGCAGTTCTTC.

The rearrangement uses TRBV7-8 and TRBJ2-3; no clear D gene. Germline values: CDR1 SGHVS, CDR2 FQNEAQ. The V gene lost 5 bases and the J gene lost 5 bases, with 11 bases spanning the gap. The CDR3 is 13 amino acids. The CDR3 is CASSPPTEDTQYF. CDR3 DNA: TGTGCCAGCAGCCCACCGACCGAAGATACGCAGTATTTT.

V gene TRBV7-9 combines with J gene TRBJ2-2; no definite D call. The CDR3 covers 15 residues. Germline CDR1 reads SEHNR; CDR2 reads FQNEAQ (reference sequence). With 4 bases removed from V and 2 bases from J, the gap between germline ends came to 11 bases. This CDR3 is CASSSGPRNTGELFF. DNA for the CDR3: TGTGCCAGCAGCTCCGGACCGCGCAACACCGGGGAGCTGTTTTTT.

The sample holds many counts of this clonotype. V and J are TRBV29-1 and TRBJ2-6; D is undetermined. The V gene's germline CDR1 is SQVTM and CDR2 ANQGSEA. V lost 4 bases, J lost 0 bases, and 7 bases lay in between. The CDR3 totals 14 residues. CDR3 coding DNA: TGCAGCGTTGGTAAGGTCTCTGGGGCCAACGTCCTGACTTTC. Protein sequence: CSVGKVSGANVLTF.

This clonotype was counted ten times or more. The chain carries TRBV18 and TRBJ2-3; D gene ambiguous. Trimming stripped 0 bases from V and 1 base from J, with 11 bases between. The CDR3 extends over 16 amino acids. CDR1 and CDR2 from the germline V gene are KGHSH and LQKENI. CDR3 in DNA: TGTGCCAGCTCACCACCAAGGCCAGCACGCACAGATACGCAGTATTTT. Its translation is CASSPPRPARTDTQYF.

This clonotype appeared a few times. The chain joins TRBV5-8 to TRBJ2-2, with TRBD1 matching 7 bases. V shed 10 bases and J 0 bases; nucleotides not matched to a gene: 9. The length of the CDR3 is 15 residues. Germline CDR1 reads SGHTS; CDR2 reads YDEGEE. As DNA, the CDR3 is TGTGCCTACAGGGTAACAGGGGCGAACACCGGGGAGCTGTTTTTT. As protein: CAYRVTGANTGELFF.

This clonotype was counted at least ten times. The V call is TRBV6-5, the J call TRBJ2-1; 8 bases are shared with TRBD1. Trimming removed 2 bases from V and 4 bases from J; junction bases left unmatched: 4. Per the germline V gene, CDR1 is MNHEY and CDR2 is SVGAGI. The CDR3 runs to 15 residues. The CDR3: CASSYTDRVYNEQFF. CDR3 nucleotides: TGTGCCAGCAGTTACACGGACAGGGTTTACAATGAGCAGTTCTTC.

This clonotype came up a few times. The chain recombines TRBV6-1 with TRBJ1-4; D is unclear. Per germline, CDR1 MNHNS and CDR2 SASEGT. V lost 2 bases and J lost 6, with 19 bases in between. The CDR3 totals 17 residues. The CDR3 reads CASSENRATWNHEKLFF. Here the CDR3 DNA reads TGTGCCAGCAGTGAAAACCGTGCTACCTGGAACCATGAAAAACTGTTTTTT.

About this clonotype itself: A much larger clone lies a single base off, so this may be a read error. The chain carries TRBV12-3 or TRBV12-4 and TRBJ1-1; D possibly corresponds to TRBD1 (6 bases). The CDR3 contains 14 residues. With 8 bases removed from V and 5 bases from J, the gap between germline ends came to 18 bases. Written as DNA, the CDR3 is TGTGCCAGCGGAGTGGGGGCGGCTTTAACTGAAGCTTTCTTT. Its translation is CASGVGAALTEAFF.

The table lists this clonotype with many counts. The chain is built from TRBV3-1 and TRBJ2-2; 9 bases match TRBD2. Trimming at V came to 3 bases and at J to 11 bases, leaving 10 bases not matched to a gene. CDR3 length: 15 residues. The germline gives CDR1 LGHDT, CDR2 YNNKEL (reference sequence). CDR3 region: CASSHIGGRVLELFF. CDR3 bases: TGTGCCAGCAGCCACATTGGCGGGAGGGTCCTCGAGCTGTTTTTT.

This rearrangement joins TRBV24-1 to TRBJ1-2; possible D gene TRBD1, 5 bases. The ends were cut back, 4 bases at V and 4 bases at J, with 12 bases in the middle. In germline, CDR1 is KGHDR, CDR2 SFDVKD. The CDR3 consists of 14 residues. CDR3: CATSEGDLGYGYTF. The DNA for the CDR3 is TGTGCCACCAGTGAAGGGGATCTTGGCTATGGCTACACCTTC.

The table lists this clonotype with many counts. The gene calls are TRBV11-2 and TRBJ1-1, with D hard to call. Germline lookup yields CDR1 SGHAT and CDR2 FQNNGV. V was pared by 5 bases and J by 0 bases, with 10 bases between. The length of the CDR3 is 14 residues. CDR3 region: CASSPQAVNTEAFF. In DNA form, the CDR3 reads TGTGCCAGCAGCCCCCAAGCCGTGAACACTGAAGCTTTCTTT.

The rearrangement uses TRBV6-5 and TRBJ1-2; D not resolved. Trimming pared 2 bases from V and 4 bases from J, leaving 11 bases between. Germline CDR1 and CDR2: MNHEY and SVGAGI. The CDR3 has 14 amino acids. The CDR3 nucleotides read TGTGCCAGCAGTTACCTCTATGGGAGCTATGGCTACACCTTC. Translating gives CASSYLYGSYGYTF.

This clonotype was observed many times. The rearrangement links TRBV4-1 to TRBJ2-7; 7 positions agree with TRBD2. V was pared by 0 bases and J by 7 bases, with 9 bases of the junction left unmatched. The germline CDR1 and CDR2 sequences are MGHRA and YSYEKL. CDR3 length: 15 residues. The CDR3 DNA is TGCGCCAGCAGCCAAGAAATGGGACTATCCGGGGAGCAGTACTTC. Its protein product is CASSQEMGLSGEQYF.

This clonotype came up a few times. The CDR3 DNA sequence: TGCAGTGCTAGAGTACCCGGGACTAATGAAAAACTGTTTTTT. Protein: CSARVPGTNEKLFF. The gene calls are TRBV20-1 and TRBJ1-4; D not resolved. The CDR3 runs to 14 residues. The V gene's germline CDR1 is DFQATT and CDR2 SNEGSKA (reference sequence). V was trimmed by 1 base and J by 2 bases, leaving 8 bases between them.

This clonotype was observed a few times. The genes are TRBV18 and TRBJ2-5; D might be TRBD1 (6 bases). Trimming took 6 bases from V and 2 from J, leaving 10 bases between them. CDR3 length: 13 amino acids. Germline-derived CDR1 and CDR2 are KGHSH and LQKENI. The CDR3 coding sequence is TGTGCCAGCTCGTTTGGACAGCAAGAGACCCAGTACTTC. Its protein is CASSFGQQETQYF.

This clonotype has at least ten counts. V gene TRBV20-1 combines with J gene TRBJ1-1, with TRBD1 as a possible D gene (6 bases). Trimming stripped 1 base from V and 4 bases from J, with 16 bases between. Germline lookup yields CDR1 DFQATT and CDR2 SNEGSKA (reference sequence). The CDR3 runs 15 residues. Here the CDR3 reads CSARGPGTRTTEAFF. The CDR3 region has the DNA TGCAGTGCTAGAGGACCCGGGACAAGGACCACTGAAGCTTTCTTT.